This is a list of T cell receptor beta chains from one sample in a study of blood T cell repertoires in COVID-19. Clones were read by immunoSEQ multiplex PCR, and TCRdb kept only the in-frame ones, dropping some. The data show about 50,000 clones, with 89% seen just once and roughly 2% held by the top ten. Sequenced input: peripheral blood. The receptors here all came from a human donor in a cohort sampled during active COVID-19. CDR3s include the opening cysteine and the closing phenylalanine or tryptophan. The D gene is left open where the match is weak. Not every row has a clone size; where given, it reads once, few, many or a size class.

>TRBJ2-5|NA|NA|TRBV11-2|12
TGTGCCAGCAGCCGGCCCCGGAGGACCCAGTACTTC
CASSRPRRTQYF
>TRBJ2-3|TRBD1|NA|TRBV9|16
TGTGCCAGCAGCTCAACCGGGACAGGAGCCACAGATACGCAGTATTTT
CASSSTGTGATDTQYF
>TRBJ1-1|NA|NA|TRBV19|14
TGTGCCAGTAGTAGCGGACAGCTGAACACTGAAGCTTTCTTT
CASSSGQLNTEAFF
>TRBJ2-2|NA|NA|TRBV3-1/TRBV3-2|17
TGTGCCAGCAGCCCCCTGGCCCTAGCAGACAACACCGGGGAGCTGTTTTTT
CASSPLALADNTGELFF
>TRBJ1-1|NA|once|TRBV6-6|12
TGTGCCAGCAGAAGGGGGGGCACTGAAGCTTTCTTT
CASRRGGTEAFF
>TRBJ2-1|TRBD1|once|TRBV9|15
TGTGCCAGCAGCGTCACAGGGGGCCTCCCCATCCCCCTGTTCTTC
CASSVTGGLPIPLFF
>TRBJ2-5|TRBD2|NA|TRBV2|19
TGTGCCAGCAGTGAAAATCCAGGACTAGCGGGAGGACAGGGGGGGACCCAGTACTTC
CASSENPGLAGGQGGTQYF
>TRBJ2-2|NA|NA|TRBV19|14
TGTGCCAGTACTATGGGGGGGAACACCGGGGAGCTGTTTTTT
CASTMGGNTGELFF
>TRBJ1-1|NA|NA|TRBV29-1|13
TGCAGCGTTGCGGGAACGTCCAGCCTTGAAGCTTTCTTT
CSVAGTSSLEAFF
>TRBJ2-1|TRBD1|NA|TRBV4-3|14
TGCGCCAGCTCAGAACAGGGGGCATCTGATGAGCAGTTCTTC
CASSEQGASDEQFF
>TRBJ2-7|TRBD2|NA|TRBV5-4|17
TGTGCCAGCAGCTTGATGGCGGGAGGTGGACTAACATACGAGCAGTACTTC
CASSLMAGGGLTYEQYF
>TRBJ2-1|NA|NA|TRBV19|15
TGTGCCAGTAGCCCCGTAGGGAGCTCCTACAATGAGCAGTTCTTC
CASSPVGSSYNEQFF
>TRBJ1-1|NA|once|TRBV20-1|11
TGCAGTGTCCGCGCGGTAAATGAAGCTTTCTTT
CSVRAVNEAFF
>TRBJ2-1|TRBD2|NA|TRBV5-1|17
TGCGCCAGCAGCTTTTCGCCGAGCGGGGGGGCAAGGAAAGAGCAGTTCTTC
CASSFSPSGGARKEQFF
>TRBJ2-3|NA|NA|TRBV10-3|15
TGTGCCATCAGTGCTCGCGGGCCCGGCACAGATACGCAGTATTTT
CAISARGPGTDTQYF
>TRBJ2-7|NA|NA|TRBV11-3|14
TGTGCCAGCAGCTTAGGGGCAGCCTCCTACGAGCAGTACTTC
CASSLGAASYEQYF
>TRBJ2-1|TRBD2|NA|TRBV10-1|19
TGCGCCAGCAGTGAGCCCGGGACTAGCGGGGGCCAATCCTACAATGAGCAGTTCTTC
CASSEPGTSGGQSYNEQFF
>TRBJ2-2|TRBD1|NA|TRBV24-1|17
TGTGCCACCACCCCGGGACAGGGGCCCTTGAACACCGGGGAGCTGTTTTTT
CATTPGQGPLNTGELFF
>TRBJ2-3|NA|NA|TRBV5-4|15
TGTGCCAGCAGCTTGGTTGGAGCGAGCACAGATACGCAGTATTTT
CASSLVGASTDTQYF
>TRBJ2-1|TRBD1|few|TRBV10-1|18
TGCGCCAGCAGTGAGTCGACTTTGAGGACAGGGGATGTCAATGAGCAGTTCTTC
CASSESTLRTGDVNEQFF
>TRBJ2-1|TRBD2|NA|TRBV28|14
TGTGCCAGTAGACTAGCGGGAGAGGTGGGTGAGCAGTTCTTC
CASRLAGEVGEQFF
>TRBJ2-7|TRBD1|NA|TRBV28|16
TGTGCCAGCATTCCCCCTCCGGGACAGGGATCCTACGAGCAGTACTTC
CASIPPPGQGSYEQYF
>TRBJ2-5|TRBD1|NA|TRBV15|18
TGTGCCACCTCCTTGGGCGGGGTCGGCCGACAGGGGGAAGGGACCCAGTACTTC
CATSLGGVGRQGEGTQYF
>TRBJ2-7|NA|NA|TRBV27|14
TGTGCCAGCAGTTTATCGGGGCTCACCTACGAGCAGTACTTC
CASSLSGLTYEQYF
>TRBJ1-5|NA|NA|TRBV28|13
TGTGCCAGCAGTTCAACAGCTAATCAGCCCCAGCATTTT
CASSSTANQPQHF
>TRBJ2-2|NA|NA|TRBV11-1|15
TGTGCCAGCAGCTTAGACAGGGCTAGGACCGGGGAGCTGTTTTTT
CASSLDRARTGELFF
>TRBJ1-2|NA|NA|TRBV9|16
TGTGCCAGCAGCGTAGCGACGACAGGAGGATACTATGGCTACACCTTC
CASSVATTGGYYGYTF
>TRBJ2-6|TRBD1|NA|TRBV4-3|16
TGCGCCAGCAGCCAAACAGGGGTGGCTGGGGCCAACGTCCTGACTTTC
CASSQTGVAGANVLTF
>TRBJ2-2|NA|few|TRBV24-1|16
TGTGCCACCAGTGACAGTGCCGGGCAGGGAATCGGGGAGCTGTTTTTT
CATSDSAGQGIGELFF
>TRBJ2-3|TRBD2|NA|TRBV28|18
TGTGCCAGCAGCCAAGATATGGCGGGACTAGCGGGAGTAGATACGCAGTATTTT
CASSQDMAGLAGVDTQYF
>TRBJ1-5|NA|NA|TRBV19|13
TGTGCCAGTACCGCCTCAGGGATACAGCCCCAGCATTTT
CASTASGIQPQHF
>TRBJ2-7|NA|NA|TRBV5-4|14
TGTGCCAGCAGCTTCGGGGACTGGGGGATGGAGCAGTACTTC
CASSFGDWGMEQYF
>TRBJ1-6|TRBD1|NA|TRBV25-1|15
TGTGCCAGCAGCCGACAGGGGGCTTGGAATTCACCCCTCCACTTT
CASSRQGAWNSPLHF
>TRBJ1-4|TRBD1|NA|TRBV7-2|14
TGTGCCAGCAGCTTGACAGGGTATAATGAAAAACTGTTTTTT
CASSLTGYNEKLFF
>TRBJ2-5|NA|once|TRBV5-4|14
TGTGCCAGCAGCCCGCGGACTATCCAAGAGACCCAGTACTTC
CASSPRTIQETQYF
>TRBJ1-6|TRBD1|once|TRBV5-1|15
TGCGCCAGCAGTCAAGGAGGACAGGGAAACTCACCCCTCCACTTT
CASSQGGQGNSPLHF
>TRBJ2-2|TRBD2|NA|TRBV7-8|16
TGTGCCAGCAGCTCCCGACTAGCGACGAACACCGGGGAGCTGTTTTTT
CASSSRLATNTGELFF
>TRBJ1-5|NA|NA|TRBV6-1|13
TGTGCCAGCAGTGACAGGGCATATCAGCCCCAGCATTTT
CASSDRAYQPQHF
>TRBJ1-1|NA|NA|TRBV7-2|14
TGTGCCAGCAGGGAGGGGAGGACGAACACTGAAGCTTTCTTT
CASREGRTNTEAFF
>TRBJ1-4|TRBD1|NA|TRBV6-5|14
TGTGCCAGCAGGACAGGGTTTAGTAATGAAAAACTGTTTTTT
CASRTGFSNEKLFF
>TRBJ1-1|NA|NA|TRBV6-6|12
TGTGCCAACAGGGCGGCGGACACTGAAGCTTTCTTT
CANRAADTEAFF
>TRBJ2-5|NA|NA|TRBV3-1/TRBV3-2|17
TGTGCCAGCAGCCAAGAAAGTTCGGGGGAGCCCCAAGAGACCCAGTACTTC
CASSQESSGEPQETQYF
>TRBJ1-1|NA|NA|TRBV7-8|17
TGTGCCAGCAGCTTACTGTCCCGCCCAAACATGAACACTGAAGCTTTCTTT
CASSLLSRPNMNTEAFF
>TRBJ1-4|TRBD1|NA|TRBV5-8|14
TGTGCCAGCAGCCTCAGGGGGCGACCTGAAAAACTGTTTTTT
CASSLRGRPEKLFF
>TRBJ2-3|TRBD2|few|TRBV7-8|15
TGTGCCAGCAGCTTAACTAGCGGGAACACAGATACGCAGTATTTT
CASSLTSGNTDTQYF
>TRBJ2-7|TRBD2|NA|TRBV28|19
TGTGCCAGCAGTTACCCCCCATGGGGTAGCGGGAGGAGCTCCTACGAGCAGTACTTC
CASSYPPWGSGRSSYEQYF